This TCR beta chain derives from a study of beta chain features in type 1 diabetes. Study outcomes and limitations: Researchers report that Type 1 diabetes patients had moderately but significantly shorter TCRB CDR3s across all four CD4+ subsets.

About this clone: What it binds is not known. The sample holds other DNA sequences that translate to the same CDR3.

Expressed TCRB transcripts were sequenced after all isolated RNA was converted to cDNA. Produced via immunoSEQ multiplex PCR; TCRdb's table is partial and in-frame only. The data contain 600,000 to 700,000 clones, about an eighth of them singletons. The sequencing input was naive CD4+ T cells from blood. The TCR was taken from a man aged 18 to 35 with type 1 diabetes.

CDR3 sequence (DNA): TGTGCCAGCAGCCAAGCAGGGGGAGGAAACACCATATATTTT. Amino acids: CASSQAGGGNTIYF. The chain links TRBV14 to TRBJ1-3; 7 bases are shared with TRBD1. J gave up 4 bases and V 1 base, and 1 base lay outside the gene matches. The length of the CDR3 is 14 residues. Germline V gene lookup returns CDR1 SGHDN and CDR2 FVKESK.